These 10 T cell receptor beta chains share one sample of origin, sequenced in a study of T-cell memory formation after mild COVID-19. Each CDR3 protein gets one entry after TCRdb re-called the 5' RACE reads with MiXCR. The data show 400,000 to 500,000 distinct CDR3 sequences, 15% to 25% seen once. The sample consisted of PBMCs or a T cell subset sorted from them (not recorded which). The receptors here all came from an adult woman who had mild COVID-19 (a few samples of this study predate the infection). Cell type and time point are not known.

The CDR3 sequence: CASSQRQGRSSYNEQFF. In DNA, the CDR3 is TGTGCCAGCTCACAGAGACAGGGAAGGAGCTCCTACAATGAGCAGTTCTTC. The chain links TRBV18 to TRBJ2-1, with TRBD1 matching over 7 bases. Unmatched junction bases numbered 9, after V lost 4 bases and J lost 0 bases. This CDR3 spans 17 amino acids. Looked up from germline, CDR1 is KGHSH and CDR2 is LQKENI.

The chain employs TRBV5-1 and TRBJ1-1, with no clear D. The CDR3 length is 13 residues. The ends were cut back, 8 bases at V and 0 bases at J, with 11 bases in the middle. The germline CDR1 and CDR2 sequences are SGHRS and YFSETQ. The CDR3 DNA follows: TGCGCCAGAAGCCAAACAGTGAACACTGAAGCTTTCTTT. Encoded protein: CARSQTVNTEAFF.

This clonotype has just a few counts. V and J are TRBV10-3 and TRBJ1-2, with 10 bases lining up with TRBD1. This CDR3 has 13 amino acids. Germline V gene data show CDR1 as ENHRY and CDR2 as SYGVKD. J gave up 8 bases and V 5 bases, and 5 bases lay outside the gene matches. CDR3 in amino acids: CAISPGQGSGYTF. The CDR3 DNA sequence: TGTGCCATCAGTCCGGGACAGGGGAGCGGCTACACCTTC.

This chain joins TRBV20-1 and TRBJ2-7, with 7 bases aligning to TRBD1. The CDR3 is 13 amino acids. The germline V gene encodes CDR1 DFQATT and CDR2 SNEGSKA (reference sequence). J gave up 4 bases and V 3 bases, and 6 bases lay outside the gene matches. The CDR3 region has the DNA TGCAGTGCTAGTAAGGCAGGGGGTTACGAGCAGTACTTC. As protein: CSASKAGGYEQYF.

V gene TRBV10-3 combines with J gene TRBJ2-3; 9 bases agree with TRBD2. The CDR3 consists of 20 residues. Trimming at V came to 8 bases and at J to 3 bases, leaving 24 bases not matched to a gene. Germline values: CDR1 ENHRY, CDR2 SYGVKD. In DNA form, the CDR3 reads TGTGCCATCGCGCCCCGGAGCGGACTAGCGCGAGCCCTCGCAACAGATACGCAGTATTTT. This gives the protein CAIAPRSGLARALATDTQYF.

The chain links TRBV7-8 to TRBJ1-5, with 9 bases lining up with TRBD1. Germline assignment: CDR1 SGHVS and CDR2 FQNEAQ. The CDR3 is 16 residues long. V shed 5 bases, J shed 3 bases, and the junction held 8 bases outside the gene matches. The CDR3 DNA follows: TGTGCCAGCAGCCTAGAGGACAGGGGCTCCAATCAGCCCCAGCATTTT. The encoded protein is CASSLEDRGSNQPQHF.

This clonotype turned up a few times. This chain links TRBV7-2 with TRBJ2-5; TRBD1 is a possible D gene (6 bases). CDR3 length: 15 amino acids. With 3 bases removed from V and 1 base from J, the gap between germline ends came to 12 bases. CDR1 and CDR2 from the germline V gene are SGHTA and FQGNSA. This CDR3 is CASSLGATLQETQYF. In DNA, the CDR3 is TGTGCCAGCAGCTTGGGGGCGACCCTCCAAGAGACCCAGTACTTC. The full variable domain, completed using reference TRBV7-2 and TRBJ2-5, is GAGVSQSPSNKVTEKGKDVELRCDPISGHTALYWYRQSLGQGLEFLIYFQGNSAPDKSGLPSDRFSAERTGGSVSTLTIQRTQQEDSAVYLCASSLGATLQETQYFGPGTRLLVL.

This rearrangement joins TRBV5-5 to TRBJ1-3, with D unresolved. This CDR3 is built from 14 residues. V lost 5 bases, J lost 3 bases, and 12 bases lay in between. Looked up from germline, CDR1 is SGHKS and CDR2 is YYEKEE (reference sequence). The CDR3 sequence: CASSTVTFGNTIYF. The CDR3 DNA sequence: TGTGCCAGCAGTACCGTTACCTTTGGAAACACCATATATTTT.

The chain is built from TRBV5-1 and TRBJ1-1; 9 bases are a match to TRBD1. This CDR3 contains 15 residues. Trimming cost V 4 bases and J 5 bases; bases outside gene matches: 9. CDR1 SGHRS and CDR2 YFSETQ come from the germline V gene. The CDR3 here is CASSRNRGLGTEAFF. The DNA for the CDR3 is TGCGCCAGCAGCAGAAACAGGGGGCTAGGTACTGAAGCTTTCTTT.

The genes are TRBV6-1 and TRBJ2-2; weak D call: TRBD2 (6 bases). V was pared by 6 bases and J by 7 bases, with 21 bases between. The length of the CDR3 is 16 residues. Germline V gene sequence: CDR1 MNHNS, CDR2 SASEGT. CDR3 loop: CASRGLSRKAYGELFF. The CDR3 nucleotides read TGTGCCAGCAGGGGACTGTCCAGGAAGGCATACGGGGAGCTGTTTTTT.